The 30 T cell receptor beta chains reported below all come from one sample, sequenced in a study of cytomegalovirus exposure and HLA in healthy donors. The primer mix had 60 Vbeta and 13 Jbeta primers. Sequencing was performed with immunoSEQ multiplex PCR; in TCRdb, only in-frame clones are kept and a portion is missing. The sample lists approximately 220,000 clones, 70% to 80% seen once, with 1.8% in the top ten. Sequenced sample: PBMCs. The receptors originated from a woman in her 30s in good health and CMV-seronegative.

The chain has TRBV9 and TRBJ2-2, with 12 bases fitting TRBD2. With 0 bases clipped from V and 0 bases from J, the junction kept 9 bases outside the gene matches. Germline V lookup: CDR1 SGDLS, CDR2 YYNGEE. This CDR3 is built from 20 residues. The chain's CDR3 is CASSVALLAGGLPNTGELFF. CDR3 sequence (DNA): TGTGCCAGCAGCGTAGCTCTACTAGCGGGGGGCCTACCGAACACCGGGGAGCTGTTTTTT. The complete variable domain, with remaining parts taken from reference TRBV9 and TRBJ2-2, reads DSGVTQTPKHLITATGQRVTLRCSPRSGDLSVYWYQQSLDQGLQFLIQYYNGEERAKGNILERFSAQQFPDLHSELNLSSLELGDSALYFCASSVALLAGGLPNTGELFFGEGSRLTVL.

This chain uses TRBV9 with TRBJ1-6; unclear D gene. The V end lost 2 bases, the J end lost 4 bases, and 10 bases lay between the germline ends. Germline V gene lookup returns CDR1 SGDLS and CDR2 YYNGEE. The CDR3 is 15 residues long. The CDR3 region has the DNA TGTGCCAGCAGCGTTGAGGGCGGATATAATTCACCCCTCCACTTT. Its translation is CASSVEGGYNSPLHF.

The chain's CDR3 is CASSLVGGGADTQYF. For the CDR3, the DNA is TGTGCCAGCAGCTTAGTCGGCGGGGGGGCCGATACGCAGTATTTT. The chain joins TRBV7-6 to TRBJ2-3; 9 nucleotides line up with TRBD2. This CDR3 region has 15 residues. The V segment lost 1 base and the J segment 6 bases; nucleotides outside the gene matches: 5. From germline, CDR1 is SGHVS and CDR2 FNYEAQ.

The chain links TRBV30 to TRBJ2-1, with 16 nucleotides matching TRBD2. Trimming at V came to 3 bases and at J to 8 bases, leaving 22 bases not matched to a gene. The CDR3 is made up of 21 amino acids. Per the germline V gene, CDR1 is GTSNPN and CDR2 is SVGIG (reference sequence). The CDR3 DNA is TGTGCCTGGAGCCCGTGGGGGGGACTAGCGGGAGGGCCAGGGGTCTTCGATGAGCAGTTCTTC. It translates to CAWSPWGGLAGGPGVFDEQFF.

The CDR3 here is CASSSDRTYEQYF. The CDR3 DNA sequence: TGTGCCAGCAGCTCTGACAGGACCTACGAGCAGTACTTC. The chain has TRBV7-9 and TRBJ2-7; TRBD1 might be the D (6 bases). Germline loops: CDR1 SEHNR, CDR2 FQNEAQ (reference sequence). This CDR3 contains 13 residues. V was cut by 4 bases and J by 2 bases, with 9 bases left in between.

The J gene is TRBJ2-7, the V gene TRBV7-9; tentative D call: TRBD1 (5 bases). CDR1 is SEHNR and CDR2 is FQNEAQ in the germline V gene (reference sequence). The CDR3 contains 14 residues. The V gene lost 3 bases and the J gene lost 1 base, with 10 bases spanning the gap. In DNA form, the CDR3 reads TGTGCCAGCAGCTTCACGGACACTTCCTACGAGCAGTACTTC. It is translated as CASSFTDTSYEQYF.

Details on this clone: At one boundary the junction diverges from the germline segment, which might be a read error. The chain combines TRBV7-7 with TRBJ2-1, with TRBD2 matching over 13 bases. CDR3 length: 15 amino acids. Germline CDR1 reads SSHAT; CDR2 reads FNYEAQ (reference sequence). DNA of the CDR3: TGTGCTAGCAGCTGGGGACTAGCGGGAAACAATGAGCAGTTCTTC. It translates to CASSWGLAGNNEQFF.

This clone was seen only a few times. The chain joins TRBV4-2 to TRBJ1-1, with D tentatively TRBD1 (5 bases). V shed 1 base and J shed 5 bases, with 14 bases lying between them. Germline lookup yields CDR1 LGHNA and CDR2 YNFKEQ. The CDR3 contains 15 residues. The CDR3 sequence is CASSQVMGRQTEAFF. The CDR3 DNA is TGTGCCAGCAGCCAAGTAATGGGGCGGCAAACTGAAGCTTTCTTT.

The count of this clone is one. The chain combines TRBV9 with TRBJ1-2, with 8 bases fitting TRBD1. J lost 8 bases, V lost 0 bases, and 6 bases had no gene match. CDR1 and CDR2 from the germline V gene are SGDLS and YYNGEE. The CDR3 extends over 14 amino acids. The CDR3 DNA reads TGTGCCAGCAGCGTAGGGCAGGGGGCCTACGGCTACACCTTC. Translated: CASSVGQGAYGYTF.

The chain couples TRBV15 to TRBJ2-1, with TRBD2 identical over 7 bases. The ends lost 1 base at V and 7 bases at J; junction bases unmatched: 10. Germline-derived CDR1 and CDR2 are LNHNV and YYDKDF (reference sequence). This CDR3 region has 16 residues. The CDR3 nucleotides are TGTGCCACCAGCAGAGTCCCCCAAGCGGGAAGGAATGAGCAGTTCTTC. This sequence encodes CATSRVPQAGRNEQFF.

This chain connects TRBV28 to TRBJ2-3; TRBD1 matches at 8 bases. The CDR3 length is 17 residues. The germline CDR1 and CDR2 sequences are MDHEN and SYDVKM. Trimming cost V 7 bases and J 4 bases; bases outside gene matches: 16. CDR3 protein: CASTASPGGYSADTQYF. CDR3 DNA sequence: TGTGCCAGCACCGCTTCCCCAGGGGGCTATAGCGCAGATACGCAGTATTTT.

This chain links TRBV2 with TRBJ1-1; weak D call: TRBD1 (5 bases). This CDR3 is 16 amino acids long. Between the trimmed V and J ends, which lost 7 bases and 2 bases, there was a span of 20 bases. Germline V gene data show CDR1 as SNHLY and CDR2 as FYNNEI. This chain's CDR3 is CASTESRGGGNTEAFF. CDR3 coding DNA: TGTGCCAGCACCGAGAGTCGGGGGGGAGGCAACACTGAAGCTTTCTTT.

The V and J genes are TRBV27 and TRBJ1-2, with D perhaps TRBD1 (6 bases). The CDR3 length is 15 residues. Germline assignment: CDR1 MNHEY and CDR2 SMNVEV (reference sequence). V lost 4 bases to trimming and J lost 2 bases, with 14 bases between them. In DNA form, the CDR3 reads TGTGCCAGCAGTTCAGGTCAGGGGTTAAACTATGGCTACACCTTC. This translates into CASSSGQGLNYGYTF.

The chain is built from TRBV10-1 and TRBJ1-1; D not certain. CDR1 and CDR2 (germline): WNHNN, SYGVQD (reference sequence). V was pared by 4 bases and J by 6 bases, with 9 bases between. This CDR3 comprises 12 residues. CDR3 nucleotide sequence: TGCGCCAGCAGTGGATCCGGGGCTGAAGCTTTCTTT. It codes for CASSGSGAEAFF.

The chain joins TRBV5-4 to TRBJ1-5, with D unresolved. Germline assignment: CDR1 SGHNT and CDR2 YYREEE (reference sequence). This CDR3 has 14 amino acids. V was pared by 9 bases and J by 1 base, with 14 bases between. The CDR3 nucleotides read TGTGCCACCAGAGTTTGGCTCAGCAATCAGCCCCAGCATTTT. Its protein product is CATRVWLSNQPQHF.

This CDR3 reads CASSLGFRTGNYEQYF. The DNA for the CDR3 is TGCGCCAGCAGCTTAGGGTTTCGGACAGGAAACTACGAGCAGTACTTC. The chain joins TRBV5-1 to TRBJ2-7; TRBD1 agrees at 7 bases. The CDR3 has 16 amino acids. V dropped 2 bases and J dropped 3; count of bases not matched to a gene: 11. CDR1 is SGHRS, CDR2 YFSETQ, per germline.

V usage is TRBV7-3 and J usage is TRBJ1-1; maybe TRBD1 (5 bases). V lost 2 bases and J 3 bases, leaving 7 bases between the germline ends. This CDR3 has 13 amino acids. Germline V gene sequence: CDR1 SGHTA, CDR2 FQGTGA. CDR3: CASSLAGHTEAFF. The CDR3 nucleotides are TGTGCCAGCAGCTTAGCAGGGCACACTGAAGCTTTCTTT. The full variable domain, its missing parts supplied by reference TRBV7-3 and TRBJ1-1, is GAGVSQTPSNKVTEKGKYVELRCDPISGHTALYWYRQSLGQGPEFLIYFQGTGAADDSGLPNDRFFAVRPEGSVSTLKIQRTERGDSAVYLCASSLAGHTEAFFGQGTRLTVV.

The chain employs TRBV6-5 and TRBJ2-5; 12 positions match TRBD2. V shed 5 bases, J shed 1 base, and the junction held 2 bases outside the gene matches. The CDR3 runs to 15 residues. From germline, CDR1 is MNHEY and CDR2 SVGAGI. CDR3 in amino acids: CASSLLAGGQETQYF. CDR3 nucleotide sequence: TGTGCCAGCAGTCTACTAGCGGGGGGCCAAGAGACCCAGTACTTC.

This chain links TRBV27 with TRBJ1-5, with 8 nucleotides matching TRBD1. CDR1 MNHEY and CDR2 SMNVEV come from the germline V gene (reference sequence). This CDR3 is built from 15 residues. J was trimmed by 5 bases and V by 2 bases; bases with no gene match: 5. The CDR3 region is CASSLKGTGDQPQHF. The CDR3 DNA reads TGTGCCAGCAGTTTAAAGGGGACAGGCGATCAGCCCCAGCATTTT.

The chain combines TRBV11-3 with TRBJ1-1; D not resolved. Trimming removed 6 bases at V and 7 bases at J, with 12 bases between. Germline V CDR1 and CDR2: SGHNT, YENEEA. The CDR3 runs 12 residues. The chain's CDR3 is CASRAESGEAFF. CDR3 coding DNA: TGTGCCAGCAGGGCGGAGAGCGGTGAAGCTTTCTTT. Based on the CDR3 plus reference TRBV11-3 and TRBJ1-1, the full variable domain is EAGVVQSPRYKIIEKKQPVAFWCNPISGHNTLYWYLQNLGQGPELLIRYENEEAVDDSQLPKDRFSAERLKGVDSTLKIQPAELGDSAVYLCASRAESGEAFFGQGTRLTVV.

The chain joins TRBV6-1 to TRBJ2-6, with 9 bases fitting TRBD1. V lost 4 bases and J lost 3; bases outside the gene matches: 1. CDR3 length: 15 residues. Germline assignment: CDR1 MNHNS and CDR2 SASEGT. CDR3 nucleotides: TGTGCCAGCAGTGGGGACAGGGTTGGGGCCAACGTCCTGACTTTC. It is translated as CASSGDRVGANVLTF.

The rearrangement joins TRBV4-1 to TRBJ1-4; 8 bases agree with TRBD1. The CDR3 runs to 14 residues. The junction had 6 bases not matched to a gene; V was cut back by 8 bases and J by 4 bases. In germline, CDR1 is MGHRA, CDR2 YSYEKL. CDR3 sequence (DNA): TGCGCCAGCCAGGGGACAGGAGATAATGAAAAACTGTTTTTT. It specifies CASQGTGDNEKLFF.

The chain carries TRBV2 and TRBJ2-5; 7 nucleotides line up with TRBD2. V dropped 11 bases and J dropped 7; count of bases not matched to a gene: 16. From germline, CDR1 is SNHLY and CDR2 FYNNEI. The CDR3 consists of 14 residues. CDR3 residues: CAGALERGLVTQYF. The CDR3 DNA reads TGTGCCGGGGCCCTGGAGCGGGGCTTGGTGACCCAGTACTTC.

The V and J genes are TRBV25-1 and TRBJ1-2, with no clear D. The V end was cut by 0 bases, the J end by 3 bases, with 14 bases between. From germline, CDR1 is MGHDK and CDR2 SYGVNS. CDR3 length: 16 amino acids. CDR3 sequence (DNA): TGTGCCAGCAGTGAATATCCCCACGGCGGGGACTATGGCTACACCTTC. This encodes CASSEYPHGGDYGYTF.

This clone was counted between two and nine times. This chain connects TRBV13 to TRBJ1-1; D is undetermined. V lost 4 bases and J 0 bases, leaving 9 bases between the germline ends. CDR1 PRHDT and CDR2 FYEKMQ come from the germline V gene (reference sequence). The CDR3 consists of 14 residues. The CDR3 loop is CASSSGRLNTEAFF. The DNA of the CDR3 is TGTGCCAGCAGCTCGGGTCGGCTGAACACTGAAGCTTTCTTT.

The chain has TRBV29-1 and TRBJ2-5; D remains unclear. The end of the DNA aligns better with TRBJ2-7, so the J call may be wrong. CDR3 size: 15 residues. Per germline, CDR1 SQVTM and CDR2 ANQGSEA. The CDR3 sequence is CSVEPRCRAIHEQYF. CDR3 in DNA: TGCAGCGTTGAGCCAAGATGTCGAGCGATCCACGAGCAGTACTTC.

The chain couples TRBV7-2 to TRBJ2-7; 7 positions match TRBD2. V gave up 5 bases and J gave up 4 bases; unmatched junction bases: 17. Germline-derived CDR1 and CDR2 are SGHTA and FQGNSA. The CDR3 has 17 residues. CDR3 nucleotides: TGTGCCAGCAGCCTGGGACTAACGGGGGAGGTGTATTACGAGCAGTACTTC. It specifies CASSLGLTGEVYYEQYF. Supplemented by reference TRBV7-2 and TRBJ2-7, the full variable domain reads GAGVSQSPSNKVTEKGKDVELRCDPISGHTALYWYRQSLGQGLEFLIYFQGNSAPDKSGLPSDRFSAERTGGSVSTLTIQRTQQEDSAVYLCASSLGLTGEVYYEQYFGPGTRLTVT.

About this clone: The junction differs from germline at one of its ends, possibly a read error. The genes are TRBV7-9 and TRBJ1-5, with 9 positions matching TRBD1. This CDR3 comprises 15 residues. Germline V gene sequence: CDR1 SEHNR, CDR2 FQNEAQ (reference sequence). The CDR3, as DNA: TGTTCCAGCAGCTTGACAGGGGGGTCGGGCCAGCCCCAGCATTTT. Translating gives CSSSLTGGSGQPQHF.

This clone was observed a few times. V gene TRBV2 combines with J gene TRBJ1-1; D is possibly TRBD1 (5 bases). Germline V CDR1 and CDR2: SNHLY, FYNNEI. This CDR3 has 14 residues. With 5 bases removed from V and 0 bases from J, the gap between germline ends came to 10 bases. CDR3 amino acids: CASSREGLNTEAFF. The CDR3 DNA reads TGTGCCAGCAGTCGGGAGGGACTGAACACTGAAGCTTTCTTT.

The J gene is TRBJ2-4, the V gene TRBV11-2, with 9 bases aligning to TRBD2. The CDR3 is 18 amino acids. Trimming took 1 base from V and 6 from J; bases not matched to a gene: 13. Germline CDR1 and CDR2: SGHAT and FQNNGV. CDR3 residues: CASSLVAGVLREGNIQYF. Here the CDR3 DNA reads TGTGCCAGCAGCTTAGTAGCGGGAGTCCTTCGGGAGGGAAACATTCAGTACTTC.